This T cell receptor (beta chain) is from a study of shared clonotypes between healthy human individuals. Study background: The study used three CD4 naive, three CD4 memory, two CD8 naive and one CD8 memory plate per donor. General observations from the study: For sorted subsets, rarefaction showed incomplete sequencing despite large depth.

Turning to this clone: Antigen: not known.

Donors comprised only Caucasian adults living in Nashville, Tennessee. Over several immunoSEQ plates, each subset's genomic DNA was distributed in even portions. TCRdb's table, derived via immunoSEQ multiplex PCR, lists solely in-frame clones and lacks some. This sample has roughly 1,500,000 clones, with approximately 98.5% found just once. V lost 6 bases and J lost 2; bases outside the gene matches: 4. The CDR3 is 14 amino acids. Per germline, CDR1 MDHEN and CDR2 SYDVKM. The clonotype comes from a man aged 30 to 45 in good health. The sample was naive CD4+ T cells sorted from blood. The subset is: CD45RA+ positively selected. This chain connects TRBV28 to TRBJ2-1, with 7 bases identical to TRBD1. The CDR3 sequence: CASRQGQAYNEQFF. The CDR3 DNA reads TGTGCCAGCAGACAGGGGCAAGCCTACAATGAGCAGTTCTTC.